Listed here are 16 T cell receptor beta chains from one sample, sequenced in a study of identical twins (dated by TCRdb to 2016 to 2018). Library creation used 5' RACE. For sequencing, an Illumina HiSeq 2000 was employed. TCRdb reanalyzed the raw reads on its own, using fastp at Q25 for trimming and MiXCR for clone calling, and kept in-frame beta chains. Each entry is one CDR3 protein sequence, shown with its most common DNA and genes. The sample data list hundreds of thousands of distinct CDR3 sequences, and 18% of these were observed just once. The ten largest account for roughly 14% of the sample. The same sample was also used in a study of T cells expressing NK-cell markers.

The specimen was PBMCs. These receptors were taken from a woman aged 18-30 years in good health.

This clonotype has only one observation. This rearrangement joins TRBV4-1 to TRBJ2-5; 11 nucleotides align to TRBD2. The CDR3 is 19 amino acids. J was trimmed by 5 bases and V by 3 bases; bases with no gene match: 17. Germline lookup yields CDR1 MGHRA and CDR2 YSYEKL. CDR3 bases: TGCGCCAGCAGCCATCCCACGTCACTAGCGGGGGCCAGACGCGAGACCCAGTACTTC. Protein sequence: CASSHPTSLAGARRETQYF.

CDR3 protein: CSASTGSEQYF. CDR3 in DNA: TGCAGTGCTAGCACGGGGAGCGAGCAGTACTTC. This chain links TRBV20-1 with TRBJ2-7, with D possibly TRBD2 on 5 matching bases. Germline V lookup: CDR1 DFQATT, CDR2 SNEGSKA (reference sequence). V lost 3 bases, J lost 6 bases, and 9 bases lay in between. This CDR3 is built from 11 residues.

The V and J genes are TRBV5-1 and TRBJ2-2; the match to TRBD2 covers 11 bases. Germline values: CDR1 SGHRS, CDR2 YFSETQ. The CDR3 covers 16 residues. Germline trimming cut 5 bases from V and 4 bases from J; bases unmatched to any gene: 7. DNA for the CDR3: TGCGCCAGCAGGAAGATTCTAGCGGGGGGCACCGGGGAGCTGTTTTTT. Its translation: CASRKILAGGTGELFF. Filled out from reference TRBV5-1 and TRBJ2-2, the complete variable domain reads KAGVTQTPRYLIKTRGQQVTLSCSPISGHRSVSWYQQTPGQGLQFLFEYFSETQRNKGNFPGRFSGRQFSNSRSEMNVSTLELGDSALYLCASRKILAGGTGELFFGEGSRLTVL.

The CDR3, as DNA: TGCAGTGCTAGCCCCCCGACAGGGAGCGATTATAGCAATCAGCCCCAGCATTTT. It codes for CSASPPTGSDYSNQPQHF. This chain connects TRBV20-1 to TRBJ1-5, with 7 bases that match TRBD1. Germline CDR1 DFQATT, CDR2 SNEGSKA (reference sequence). The CDR3 has 18 amino acids. The J segment lost 0 bases and the V segment lost 3 bases, leaving 14 bases of the junction unmatched.

This clonotype was observed at least ten times. The chain carries TRBV7-8 and TRBJ2-7; D ambiguous. The V and J ends lost 3 bases and 6 bases respectively, with 12 bases between them. The CDR3 is 13 residues long. Germline CDR1 reads SGHVS; CDR2 reads FQNEAQ. The CDR3 DNA reads as TGTGCCAGCAGCTTTGTTATCGGAGCCGAGCAGTACTTC. Translated, it gives CASSFVIGAEQYF.

This clonotype occurred a few times. V is TRBV12-3 or TRBV12-4 and J is TRBJ2-1, with D unresolved. The length of the CDR3 is 14 residues. Trimming left V 7 bases short and J 7 bases short, with 17 bases between. The CDR3 coding sequence is TGTGCCAGCATTAACGGGCCCCTGGAAAATGAGCAGTTCTTC. The encoded protein is CASINGPLENEQFF.

J is TRBJ2-3 and V is TRBV7-9; D is unresolved. This CDR3 has 10 amino acids. Germline V lookup: CDR1 SEHNR, CDR2 FQNEAQ (reference sequence). V gave up 10 bases and J gave up 6 bases, with 8 bases separating them. CDR3 region: CAIDPDTQYF. The CDR3, as DNA: TGTGCCATTGACCCCGATACGCAGTATTTT.

The rearrangement joins TRBV18 to TRBJ2-1; unclear D gene. V lost 4 bases to trimming and J lost 8 bases, with 12 bases between them. This CDR3 spans 13 amino acids. Germline V gene data show CDR1 as KGHSH and CDR2 as LQKENI. The CDR3 nucleotides are TGTGCCAGCTCACACAACCACGGCGATGAGCAGTTCTTC. Translated: CASSHNHGDEQFF.

The table lists this clonotype with a few counts. V is TRBV20-1 and J is TRBJ1-5; 10 nucleotides match TRBD1. CDR3 length equals 14 residues. Unmatched junction bases numbered 3, after V lost 5 bases and J lost 2 bases. Per germline, CDR1 DFQATT and CDR2 SNEGSKA (reference sequence). The CDR3 spells CSAGGTGGNQPQHF. DNA for the CDR3: TGCAGTGCTGGGGGGACAGGGGGCAATCAGCCCCAGCATTTT.

This clonotype has a handful of counts. This chain connects TRBV12-3 or TRBV12-4 to TRBJ2-2; possible D gene TRBD1, 6 bases. V gave up 3 bases and J gave up 0 bases, with 8 bases separating them. This CDR3 comprises 15 residues. This CDR3 is CASSFNRANTGELFF. The CDR3, as DNA: TGTGCCAGCAGTTTTAACAGGGCGAACACCGGGGAGCTGTTTTTT.

In its sample, this clonotype was seen a few times. The chain carries TRBV5-6 and TRBJ2-3; D is unresolved. The CDR3 length is 15 residues. The germline gives CDR1 SGHDT, CDR2 YYEEEE. Deletions cut 1 base from V and 0 bases from J, with 9 bases between. CDR3 DNA: TGTGCCAGCAGCTTGCCCCACGCTAGCACAGATACGCAGTATTTT. The encoded protein is CASSLPHASTDTQYF.

The rearrangement uses TRBV6-5 and TRBJ2-2, with D hard to call. The CDR3 runs to 15 residues. V lost 5 bases and J lost 5, with 15 bases in between. CDR1 and CDR2 from the germline V gene are MNHEY and SVGAGI. The DNA of the CDR3 is TGTGCCAGCAGTCTACACAGCAAGCAAACCGGGGAGCTGTTTTTT. Protein product: CASSLHSKQTGELFF.

The V call is TRBV10-3, the J call TRBJ1-6, with a weak D call TRBD1 (5 bases). Per the germline V gene, CDR1 is ENHRY and CDR2 is SYGVKD. The CDR3 contains 15 residues. Between the trimmed V and J ends, which lost 8 bases and 5 bases, there was a span of 16 bases. The CDR3 DNA sequence: TGTGCCATCGGTTGGGGCAGTGGGGATAATTCACCCCTCCACTTT. Protein sequence: CAIGWGSGDNSPLHF.

The chain couples TRBV4-3 to TRBJ2-1; the D gene is possibly TRBD2 (6 bases). Germline V gene data show CDR1 as LGHNA and CDR2 as YSLEER. V lost 0 bases and J 6 bases, leaving 21 bases between the germline ends. There are 18 residues in the CDR3. CDR3 amino acids: CASSQDPEATGAGNEQFF. The CDR3 DNA sequence: TGCGCCAGCAGCCAAGATCCTGAAGCGACGGGAGCCGGCAATGAGCAGTTCTTC.

The sample holds a few counts of this clonotype. The chain recombines TRBV5-5 with TRBJ2-1; 7 bases align to TRBD2. CDR1 SGHKS and CDR2 YYEKEE come from the germline V gene (reference sequence). The junction had 13 bases not matched to a gene; V was cut back by 0 bases and J by 4 bases. The length of the CDR3 is 18 residues. CDR3 sequence reads: CASSLGPGLAVNYNEQFF. The CDR3 nucleotides read TGTGCCAGCAGCTTGGGCCCGGGGCTAGCGGTGAATTACAATGAGCAGTTCTTC.

The chain recombines TRBV6-2 or TRBV6-3 with TRBJ2-3, with D unclear. This CDR3 region has 16 residues. Germline V lookup: CDR1 MNHEY, CDR2 SVGEGT. Trimming shortened V by 4 bases and J by 0 bases, and 14 bases separated the two germline ends. The CDR3 region is CASSSGPTASTDTQYF. In nucleotides, the CDR3 is TGTGCCAGCAGTTCCGGACCTACCGCTAGCACAGATACGCAGTATTTT.